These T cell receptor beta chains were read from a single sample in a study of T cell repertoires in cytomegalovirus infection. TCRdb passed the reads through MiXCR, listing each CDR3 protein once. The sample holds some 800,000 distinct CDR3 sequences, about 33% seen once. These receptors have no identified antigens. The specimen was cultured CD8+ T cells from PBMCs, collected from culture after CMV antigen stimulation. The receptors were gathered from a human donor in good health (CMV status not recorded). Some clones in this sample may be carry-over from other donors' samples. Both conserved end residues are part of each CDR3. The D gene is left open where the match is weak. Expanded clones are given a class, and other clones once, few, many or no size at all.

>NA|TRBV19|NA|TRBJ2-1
CASSIRGLNNEQFF
TGTGCCAGTAGTATCCGGGGGCTCAACAATGAGCAGTTCTTC
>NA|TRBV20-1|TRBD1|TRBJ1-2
CSARDRDFSRNYGYTF
TGCAGTGCAAGGGACAGGGATTTTTCTAGGAACTATGGCTACACCTTC
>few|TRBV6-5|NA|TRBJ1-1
CASSYGQRVTEAFF
TGTGCCAGCAGTTACGGACAGAGGGTTACTGAAGCTTTCTTT
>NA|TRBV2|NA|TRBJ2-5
CASSDPGVEETQYF
TGTGCCAGCAGTGACCCGGGGGTGGAGGAGACCCAGTACTTC
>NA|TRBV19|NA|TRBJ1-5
CASSGQQLYSNQPQHF
TGTGCCAGTAGTGGGCAGCAACTTTATAGCAATCAGCCCCAGCATTTT
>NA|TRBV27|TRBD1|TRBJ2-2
CASSLSGQPRVLFF
TGTGCCAGCAGTTTATCGGGACAGCCCCGGGTGCTGTTTTTT
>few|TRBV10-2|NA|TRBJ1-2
CASSESLWAGRGYTF
TGCGCCAGCAGTGAGTCGCTTTGGGCAGGTCGTGGCTACACCTTC
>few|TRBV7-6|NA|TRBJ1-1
CASSLPPGVMNTEAFF
TGTGCCAGCAGCTTACCCCCAGGGGTTATGAACACTGAAGCTTTCTTT
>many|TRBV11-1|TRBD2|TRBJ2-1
CASSLGTSKFF
TGTGCCAGCAGCTTGGGGACTAGCAAGTTCTTC
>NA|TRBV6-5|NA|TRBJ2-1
CVSWGSNEQFF
TGTGTCAGCTGGGGAAGCAATGAGCAGTTCTTC
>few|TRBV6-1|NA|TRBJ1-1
CASSVFTDGANTEAFF
TGTGCCAGCAGTGTTTTTACGGACGGGGCGAACACTGAAGCTTTCTTT
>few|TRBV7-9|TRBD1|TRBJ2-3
CASSFFGTGSTDTQYF
TGTGCCAGCAGCTTTTTCGGGACAGGGTCCACAGATACGCAGTATTTT
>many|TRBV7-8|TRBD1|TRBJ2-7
CASSLTGTANYEQYF
TGTGCCAGCAGCCTAACCGGGACAGCGAATTACGAGCAGTACTTC
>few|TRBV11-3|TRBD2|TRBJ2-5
CASSTGLAGDPTQYF
TGTGCCAGCAGCACCGGACTAGCGGGGGACCCGACCCAGTACTTC
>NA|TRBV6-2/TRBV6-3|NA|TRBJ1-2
CASSYSWDGYTF
TGTGCCAGCAGTTACTCCTGGGATGGCTACACCTTC
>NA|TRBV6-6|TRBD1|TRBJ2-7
CASRDRVYEQYF
TGTGCCAGCCGGGACAGGGTTTACGAGCAGTACTTC
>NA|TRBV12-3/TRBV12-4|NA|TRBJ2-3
CASSSTLWAGTDTQYF
TGTGCCAGCAGTTCTACCCTCTGGGCTGGCACAGATACGCAGTATTTT
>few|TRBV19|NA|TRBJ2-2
CASSKATYRGVLIGELFF
TGTGCCAGTAGTAAGGCCACATATCGCGGGGTTCTTATCGGGGAGCTGTTTTTT
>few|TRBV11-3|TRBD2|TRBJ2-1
CASSPDGKRGANEQFF
TGTGCCAGCAGCCCAGATGGCAAGCGGGGGGCAAATGAGCAGTTCTTC
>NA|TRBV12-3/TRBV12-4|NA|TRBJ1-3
CASSSLGGQENTIYF
TGTGCCAGCAGTTCCTTGGGGGGGCAGGAAAACACCATATATTTT
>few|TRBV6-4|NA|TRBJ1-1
CASSEVENTEAFF
TGTGCCAGCAGTGAGGTGGAGAACACTGAAGCTTTCTTT
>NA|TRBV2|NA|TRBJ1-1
CSQGGRWDTEAFF
TGTTCCCAGGGTGGCCGGTGGGACACTGAAGCTTTCTTT
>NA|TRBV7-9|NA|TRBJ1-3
CASSLDRVSSSGNTIYF
TGTGCCAGCAGCTTAGATCGAGTCTCCAGCTCTGGAAACACCATATATTTT
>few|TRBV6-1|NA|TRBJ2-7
CASSPGQFEQYF
TGTGCCAGCAGTCCGGGTCAGTTCGAGCAGTACTTC
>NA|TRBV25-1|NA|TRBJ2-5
CASSETGAEETQYF
TGTGCCAGCAGTGAGACGGGGGCCGAGGAGACCCAGTACTTC
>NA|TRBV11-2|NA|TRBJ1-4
CASSLGDGTGEKLFF
TGTGCCAGCAGCTTAGGCGATGGGACGGGTGAAAAACTGTTTTTT
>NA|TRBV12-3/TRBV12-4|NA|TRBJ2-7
CASTLGTTYEQYF
TGTGCCAGCACGCTAGGGACAACCTACGAGCAGTACTTC
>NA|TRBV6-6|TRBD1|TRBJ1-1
CASSYLSGTVDWPTEAFF
TGTGCCAGCAGTTACTTGAGCGGGACAGTTGATTGGCCCACTGAAGCTTTCTTT
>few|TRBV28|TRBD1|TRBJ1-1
CASEPTLRTGAFLNTEAFF
TGTGCCAGTGAACCTACGCTACGGACAGGGGCATTCCTGAACACTGAAGCTTTCTTT
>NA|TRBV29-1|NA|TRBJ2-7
CSVNRGSYEQYF
TGCAGCGTCAACCGGGGCTCCTACGAGCAGTACTTC
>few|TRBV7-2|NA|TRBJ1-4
CASSYGRVNEKLFF
TGTGCCAGCAGCTACGGACGGGTTAATGAAAAACTGTTTTTT
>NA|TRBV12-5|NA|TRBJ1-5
CASGLASRGLNQPQHF
TGTGCTAGTGGTTTGGCCTCACGGGGGCTCAATCAGCCCCAGCATTTT
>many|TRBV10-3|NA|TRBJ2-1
CAISGAGAVYNEQFF
TGTGCCATCAGTGGTGCCGGGGCGGTCTACAATGAGCAGTTCTTC
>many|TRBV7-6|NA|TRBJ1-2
CASSLAANANYGYTF
TGTGCCAGCAGCTTAGCGGCCAACGCTAACTATGGCTACACCTTC
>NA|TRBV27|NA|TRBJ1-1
CASSRTRRTEAFF
TGTGCCAGCAGTAGGACCCGGAGGACTGAAGCTTTCTTT
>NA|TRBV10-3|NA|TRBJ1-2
CAISDGADSTNYGYTF
TGTGCCATCAGTGATGGAGCGGACAGCACTAACTATGGCTACACCTTC
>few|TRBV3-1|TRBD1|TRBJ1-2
CASSPGQAHGYTF
TGTGCCAGCAGCCCGGGACAGGCTCATGGCTACACCTTC
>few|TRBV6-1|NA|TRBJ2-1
CASSEWAAYNEQFF
TGTGCCAGCAGTGAATGGGCAGCTTACAATGAGCAGTTCTTC
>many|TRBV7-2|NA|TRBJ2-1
CASSLAYGAYRNEQFF
TGTGCCAGCAGCTTAGCTTACGGGGCCTACCGCAATGAGCAGTTCTTC
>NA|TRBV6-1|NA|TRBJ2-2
CASSERGELFF
TGTGCCAGCAGCGAGAGGGGGGAGCTGTTTTTT
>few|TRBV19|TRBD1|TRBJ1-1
CASSIPTDRGHVWTEAFF
TGTGCCAGTAGTATCCCCACCGACAGGGGACACGTTTGGACTGAAGCTTTCTTT
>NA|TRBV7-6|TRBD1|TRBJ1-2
CASRQSTGDGYTF
TGTGCCAGCAGACAATCGACAGGGGATGGCTACACCTTC
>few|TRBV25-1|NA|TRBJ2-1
CASSGWADYNEQFF
TGTGCCAGCAGTGGCTGGGCAGACTACAATGAGCAGTTCTTC
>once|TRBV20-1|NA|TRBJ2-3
CSARDRDITDTQYF
TGCAGTGCTAGAGACCGGGACATCACAGATACGCAGTATTTT
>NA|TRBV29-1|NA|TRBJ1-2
CSVVLAAARGYTF
TGCAGCGTTGTTCTGGCGGCAGCCCGTGGCTACACCTTC
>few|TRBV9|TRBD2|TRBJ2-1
CASSSTAGGGNNEQFF
TGTGCCAGCAGCTCAACAGCGGGGGGAGGAAACAATGAGCAGTTCTTC
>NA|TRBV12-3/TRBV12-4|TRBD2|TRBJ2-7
CASSGGGEQYF
TGTGCCAGCAGTGGCGGGGGCGAGCAGTACTTC
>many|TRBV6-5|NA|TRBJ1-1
CASSPVEGPRMNTEAFF
TGTGCCAGCAGTCCGGTGGAGGGGCCACGTATGAACACTGAAGCTTTCTTT
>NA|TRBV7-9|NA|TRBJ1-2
CASSSEGRFYGYTF
TGTGCCAGCAGCTCAGAGGGGCGCTTCTATGGCTACACCTTC
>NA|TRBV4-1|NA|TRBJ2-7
CASSQDSPYEQYF
TGCGCCAGCAGCCAAGACAGTCCCTACGAGCAGTACTTC
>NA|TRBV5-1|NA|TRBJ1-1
CASTQGGSTEAFF
TGCGCCAGCACCCAAGGGGGGAGCACTGAAGCTTTCTTT